This TCR beta chain comes out of a study of blood T cell repertoires in COVID-19. Study-level background: COVID-19 samples collected from the United States, Italy and Spain covered acute and convalescent phases. From T cells, B-cell-depleted T cells, or PBMCs came the material, which was cDNA or gDNA.

Original processing methods: Researchers report that nucleated cell counts were estimated from reference gene primer amplification. Sequencing used immunoSEQ multiplex PCR; TCRdb keeps in-frame clones, though not all of them. V, J and clone size are those of that table, while D and trimming were read from the DNA. The data contain approximately 210,000 clones, roughly 88% of them singletons. CDR1 and CDR2 from the germline V gene are GTSNPN and SVGIG (reference sequence). The CDR3 is 15 amino acids. J was trimmed by 0 bases and V by 4 bases; bases with no gene match: 7. Sequencing used peripheral blood. This receptor was obtained from a man in his late teens or twenties with active or convalescent COVID-19. The chain carries TRBV30 and TRBJ2-3, with 7 bases identical to TRBD2. CDR3 region: CAWIRRETSTDTQYF. CDR3 nucleotide sequence: TGTGCCTGGATTAGGCGGGAGACAAGCACAGATACGCAGTATTTT.